This paragraph reports one TCR beta chain. As yet, its antigen is unknown. The CDR3 covers 13 residues. The V end lost 0 bases, the J end lost 8 bases, and 11 bases lay between the germline ends. The V gene's germline CDR1 is SGHDT and CDR2 YYEEEE. The sample belongs to a study of early T cells in non-severe SARS-CoV-2 infection. TCRdb recomputed calls from the 5' RACE reads with MiXCR, one row per CDR3 protein. The repertoire consists of about 62,000 distinct CDR3 sequences, with roughly 8.8% occurring once and the leading ten covering 1.2%. General observations from the study: VDJdb-based matching was biased toward anti-spike CD8 responses and missed private and CD4 specificities.

The TCR was taken from an adult who was a healthcare worker with PCR-confirmed SARS-CoV-2 infection or an uninfected control (not recorded which). The sample consisted of whole blood. The chain combines TRBV5-6 with TRBJ1-1, with unresolved D. The DNA of the CDR3 is TGTGCCAGCAGCTTGGGCTCGCTTACAGAAGCTTTCTTT. This encodes CASSLGSLTEAFF.